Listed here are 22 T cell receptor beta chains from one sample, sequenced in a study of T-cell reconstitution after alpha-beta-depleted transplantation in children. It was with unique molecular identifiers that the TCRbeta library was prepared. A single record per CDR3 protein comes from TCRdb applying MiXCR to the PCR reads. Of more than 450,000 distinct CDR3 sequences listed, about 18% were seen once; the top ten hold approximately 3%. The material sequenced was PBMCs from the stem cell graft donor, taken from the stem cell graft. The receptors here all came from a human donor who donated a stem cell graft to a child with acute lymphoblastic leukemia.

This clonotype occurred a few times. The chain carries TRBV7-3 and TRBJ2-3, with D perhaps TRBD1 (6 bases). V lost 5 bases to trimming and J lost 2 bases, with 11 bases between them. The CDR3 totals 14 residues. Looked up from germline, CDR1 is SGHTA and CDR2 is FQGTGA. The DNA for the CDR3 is TGTGCCAGCAGCCCCGGACAGCACACAGATACGCAGTATTTT. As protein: CASSPGQHTDTQYF.

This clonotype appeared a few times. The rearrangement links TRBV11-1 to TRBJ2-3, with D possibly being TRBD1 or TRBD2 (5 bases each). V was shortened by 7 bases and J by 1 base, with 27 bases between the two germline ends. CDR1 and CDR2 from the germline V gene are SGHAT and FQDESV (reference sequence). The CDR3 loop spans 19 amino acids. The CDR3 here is CASITASVSWGSGTDTQYF. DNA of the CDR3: TGTGCCAGCATTACAGCCAGCGTTAGCTGGGGGTCTGGCACAGATACGCAGTATTTT.

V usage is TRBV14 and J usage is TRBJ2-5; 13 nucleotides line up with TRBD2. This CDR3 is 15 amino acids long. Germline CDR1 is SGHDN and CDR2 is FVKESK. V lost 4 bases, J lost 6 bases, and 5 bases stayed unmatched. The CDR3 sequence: CASSPGTSGTQTQYF. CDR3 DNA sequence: TGTGCCAGCAGCCCGGGGACTAGCGGGACACAGACCCAGTACTTC.

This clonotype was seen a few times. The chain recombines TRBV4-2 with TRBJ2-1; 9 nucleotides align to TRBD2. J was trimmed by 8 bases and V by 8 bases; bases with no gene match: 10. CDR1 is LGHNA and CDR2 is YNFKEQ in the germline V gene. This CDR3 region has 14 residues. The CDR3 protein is CASQPSGAEDEQFF. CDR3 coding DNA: TGTGCCAGCCAACCTAGCGGGGCCGAGGATGAGCAGTTCTTC.

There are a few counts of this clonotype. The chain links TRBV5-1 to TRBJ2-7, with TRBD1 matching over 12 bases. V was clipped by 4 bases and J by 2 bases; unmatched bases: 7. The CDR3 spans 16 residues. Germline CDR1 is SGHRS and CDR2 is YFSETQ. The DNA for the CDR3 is TGCGCCAGCAGCCCCGGGACAGGGGGCCTTACCTACGAGCAGTACTTC. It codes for CASSPGTGGLTYEQYF.

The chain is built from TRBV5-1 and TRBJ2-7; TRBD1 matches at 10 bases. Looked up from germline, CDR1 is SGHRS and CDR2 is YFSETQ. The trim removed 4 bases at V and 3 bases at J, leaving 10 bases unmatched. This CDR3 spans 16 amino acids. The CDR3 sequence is CASSPPGQGTYYEQYF. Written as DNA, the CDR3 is TGCGCCAGCAGCCCCCCGGGACAGGGGACCTACTACGAGCAGTACTTC.

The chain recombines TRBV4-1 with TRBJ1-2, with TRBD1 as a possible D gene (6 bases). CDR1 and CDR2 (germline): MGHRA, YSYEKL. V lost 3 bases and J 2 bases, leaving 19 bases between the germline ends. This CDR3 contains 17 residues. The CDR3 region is CASSHRLRDTRNYGYTF. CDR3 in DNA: TGCGCCAGCAGCCATAGACTCCGGGACACAAGAAACTATGGCTACACCTTC.

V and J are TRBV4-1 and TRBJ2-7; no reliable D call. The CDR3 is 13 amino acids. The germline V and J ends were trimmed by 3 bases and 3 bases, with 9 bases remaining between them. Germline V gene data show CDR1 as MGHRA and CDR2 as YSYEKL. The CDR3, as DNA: TGCGCCAGCAGCCAGAGTGGGGACTACGAGCAGTACTTC. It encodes CASSQSGDYEQYF.

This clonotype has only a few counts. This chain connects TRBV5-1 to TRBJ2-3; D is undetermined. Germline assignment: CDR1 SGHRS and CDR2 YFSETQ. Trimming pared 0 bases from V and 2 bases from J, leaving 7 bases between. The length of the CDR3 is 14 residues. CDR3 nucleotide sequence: TGCGCCAGCAGCTTGGTCCCTACCACAGATACGCAGTATTTT. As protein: CASSLVPTTDTQYF.

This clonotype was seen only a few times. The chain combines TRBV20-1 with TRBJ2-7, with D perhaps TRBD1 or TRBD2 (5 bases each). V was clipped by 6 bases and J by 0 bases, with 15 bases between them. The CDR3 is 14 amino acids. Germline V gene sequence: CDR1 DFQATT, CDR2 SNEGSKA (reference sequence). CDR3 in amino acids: CSAPPGPYSYEQYF. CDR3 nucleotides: TGCAGTGCCCCGCCGGGACCGTACTCCTACGAGCAGTACTTC.

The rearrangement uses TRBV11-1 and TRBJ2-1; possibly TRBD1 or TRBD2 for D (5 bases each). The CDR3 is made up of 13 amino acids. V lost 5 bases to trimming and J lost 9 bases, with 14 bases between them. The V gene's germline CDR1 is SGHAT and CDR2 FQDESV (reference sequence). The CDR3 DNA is TGTGCCAGCAGCCGTGGACTCGACAGTGAGCAGTTCTTC. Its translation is CASSRGLDSEQFF.

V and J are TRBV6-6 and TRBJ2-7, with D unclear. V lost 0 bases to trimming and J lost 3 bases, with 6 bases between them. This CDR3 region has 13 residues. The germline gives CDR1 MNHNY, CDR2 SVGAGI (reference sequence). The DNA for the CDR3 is TGTGCCAGCAGTTACTCAGGGATCTACGAGCAGTACTTC. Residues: CASSYSGIYEQYF.

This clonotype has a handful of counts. Written as DNA, the CDR3 is TGCAGCGTTGAAGAACCAGGACTAGCGGGAGGAGTCTCCTACGAGCAGTACTTC. This gives the protein CSVEEPGLAGGVSYEQYF. The chain couples TRBV29-1 to TRBJ2-7; TRBD2 matches 14 bases. Trimming cost V 0 bases and J 0 bases; bases outside gene matches: 7. The CDR3 length is 18 residues. The germline gives CDR1 SQVTM, CDR2 ANQGSEA.

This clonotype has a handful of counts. The CDR3: CASSYLTSGRRDEQFF. The CDR3 nucleotides read TGTGCCAGCAGTTATCTCACTAGCGGGAGACGGGATGAGCAGTTCTTC. This chain links TRBV6-5 with TRBJ2-1, with TRBD2 identical over 11 bases. The CDR3 is 16 amino acids. CDR1 is MNHEY and CDR2 is SVGAGI in the germline V gene. V lost 3 bases to trimming and J lost 8 bases; unmatched junction nucleotides: 9.

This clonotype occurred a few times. The CDR3 bases are TGTGCCACTCTCGACGGCTATAGCAATCAGCCCCAGCATTTT. Its translation: CATLDGYSNQPQHF. The chain has TRBV15 and TRBJ1-5; no clear D. CDR1 is LNHNV, CDR2 YYDKDF, per germline (reference sequence). There are 14 residues in the CDR3. V was pared by 9 bases and J by 0 bases, with 12 bases between.

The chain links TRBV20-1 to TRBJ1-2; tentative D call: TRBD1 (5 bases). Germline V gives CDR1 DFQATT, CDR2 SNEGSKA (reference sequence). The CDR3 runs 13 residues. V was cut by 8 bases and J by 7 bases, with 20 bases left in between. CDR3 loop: CSNPAGVSSGYTF. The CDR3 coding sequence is TGCAGTAACCCGGCGGGGGTTTCCTCTGGCTACACCTTC.

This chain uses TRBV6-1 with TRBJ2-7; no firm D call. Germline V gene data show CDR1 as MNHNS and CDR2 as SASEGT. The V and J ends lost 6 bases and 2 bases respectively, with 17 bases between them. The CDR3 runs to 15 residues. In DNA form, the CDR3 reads TGTGCCAGCAGCATTTTTCCGGGTCTTCCCTACGAGCAGTACTTC. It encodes CASSIFPGLPYEQYF.

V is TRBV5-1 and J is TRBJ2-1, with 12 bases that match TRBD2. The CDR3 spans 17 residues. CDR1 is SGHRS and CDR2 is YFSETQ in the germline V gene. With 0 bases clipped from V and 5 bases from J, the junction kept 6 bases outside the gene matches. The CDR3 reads CASSLGLAGEFNNEQFF. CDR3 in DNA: TGCGCCAGCAGCTTGGGACTAGCGGGAGAATTCAACAATGAGCAGTTCTTC.

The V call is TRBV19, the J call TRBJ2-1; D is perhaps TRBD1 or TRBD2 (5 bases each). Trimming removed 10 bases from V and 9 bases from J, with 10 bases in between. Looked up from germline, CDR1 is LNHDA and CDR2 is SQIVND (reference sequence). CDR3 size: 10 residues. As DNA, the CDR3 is TGTGCCACGGGGCCTGGTGAGCAGTTCTTC. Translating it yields CATGPGEQFF.

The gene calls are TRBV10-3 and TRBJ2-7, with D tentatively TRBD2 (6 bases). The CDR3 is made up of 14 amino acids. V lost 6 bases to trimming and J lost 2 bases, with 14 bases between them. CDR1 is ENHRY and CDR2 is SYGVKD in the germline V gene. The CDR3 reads CAISPGDGTYEQYF. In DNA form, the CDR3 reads TGTGCCATCAGCCCGGGGGACGGAACCTACGAGCAGTACTTC.

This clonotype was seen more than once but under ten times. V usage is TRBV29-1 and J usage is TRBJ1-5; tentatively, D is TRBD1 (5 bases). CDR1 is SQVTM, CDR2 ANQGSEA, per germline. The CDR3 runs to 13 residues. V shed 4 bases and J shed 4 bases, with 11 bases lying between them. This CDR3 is CSVAKTENQPQHF. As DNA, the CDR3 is TGCAGCGTTGCAAAGACAGAGAATCAGCCCCAGCATTTT.

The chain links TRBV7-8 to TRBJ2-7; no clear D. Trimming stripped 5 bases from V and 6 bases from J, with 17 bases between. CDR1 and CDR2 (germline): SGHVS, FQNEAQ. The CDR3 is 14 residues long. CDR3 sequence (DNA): TGTGCCAGCAGCCAAATTCAGGAATCCGGCGAGCAGTACTTC. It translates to CASSQIQESGEQYF.